Listed below are T cell receptor beta chains from one sample, sequenced in a study of vaccination and CD4 T cells after COVID-19. The antigens of these receptors remain unknown. TCRdb recomputed calls from the PCR reads with MiXCR, one row per CDR3 protein. Among about 20,000 distinct CDR3 sequences listed, 43% were seen once. The sequenced sample was CD4+ T cells from blood, cultured in vitro, obtained after SARS-CoV-2 vaccination. The receptor source for this set is a human donor who had recovered from COVID-19. Each CDR3 is given with its conserved first and last residue. A D gene is named only where the DNA matches it firmly. Some rows mark clone size as missing; the rest say once, few, many or name a class of expanded clone.

d_gene: TRBD1; len: 14; j_gene: TRBJ1-5; v_gene: TRBV20-1; abundance: -; CDR3aa: CSADGTGSDQPQHF; CDR3nt: TGCAGTGCCGACGGGACAGGCTCCGATCAGCCCCAGCATTTT
d_gene: TRBD1; len: 12; j_gene: TRBJ2-7; v_gene: TRBV7-2; abundance: -; CDR3aa: CASSPWTGEQYF; CDR3nt: TGTGCCAGCAGCCCCTGGACAGGCGAGCAGTACTTC
d_gene: -; len: 15; j_gene: TRBJ1-1; v_gene: TRBV27; abundance: few; CDR3aa: CASSLGGMGNTEAFF; CDR3nt: TGTGCCAGCAGTTTAGGAGGGATGGGGAACACTGAAGCTTTCTTT
d_gene: -; len: 14; j_gene: TRBJ1-6; v_gene: TRBV6-5; abundance: -; CDR3aa: CASSYARSNSPLHF; CDR3nt: TGTGCCAGCAGTTACGCCAGAAGTAATTCACCCCTCCACTTT
d_gene: -; len: 13; j_gene: TRBJ1-1; v_gene: TRBV5-5; abundance: once; CDR3aa: CASSLDHYTEAFF; CDR3nt: TGTGCCAGCAGCTTGGACCACTACACTGAAGCTTTCTTT
d_gene: TRBD1; len: 19; j_gene: TRBJ1-5; v_gene: TRBV7-6; abundance: -; CDR3aa: CASSLVPPGQGFINQPQHF; CDR3nt: TGTGCCAGCAGCTTAGTTCCTCCGGGACAGGGATTCATCAATCAGCCCCAGCATTTT
d_gene: -; len: 15; j_gene: TRBJ1-5; v_gene: TRBV19; abundance: -; CDR3aa: CASSINTVSNQPQHF; CDR3nt: TGTGCCAGTAGTATAAATACCGTTAGCAATCAGCCCCAGCATTTT
d_gene: -; len: 16; j_gene: TRBJ2-1; v_gene: TRBV7-2; abundance: -; CDR3aa: CASSLFWRASYNEQFF; CDR3nt: TGTGCCAGCAGCTTATTCTGGAGGGCTTCCTACAATGAGCAGTTCTTC
d_gene: -; len: 16; j_gene: TRBJ1-1; v_gene: TRBV6-2/TRBV6-3; abundance: -; CDR3aa: CASSYSSSEMNTEAFF; CDR3nt: TGTGCCAGCAGTTATTCTTCATCCGAGATGAACACTGAAGCTTTCTTT
d_gene: -; len: 13; j_gene: TRBJ1-1; v_gene: TRBV20-1; abundance: -; CDR3aa: CTSPWPVNTEAFF; CDR3nt: TGCACCTCCCCCTGGCCAGTGAACACTGAAGCTTTCTTT
d_gene: TRBD1; len: 15; j_gene: TRBJ1-5; v_gene: TRBV7-2; abundance: -; CDR3aa: CASSFTGASNQPQHF; CDR3nt: TGTGCCAGCAGCTTTACAGGGGCAAGCAATCAGCCCCAGCATTTT
d_gene: -; len: 15; j_gene: TRBJ1-2; v_gene: TRBV18; abundance: few; CDR3aa: CASSPGGGPNYGYTF; CDR3nt: TGTGCCAGCTCACCGGGAGGGGGACCCAACTATGGCTACACCTTC
d_gene: TRBD1; len: 18; j_gene: TRBJ2-7; v_gene: TRBV6-5; abundance: -; CDR3aa: CASSYPQYWTGGSYEQYF; CDR3nt: TGTGCCAGCAGTTACCCACAATATTGGACAGGGGGCAGCTACGAGCAGTACTTC
d_gene: TRBD1; len: 14; j_gene: TRBJ1-1; v_gene: TRBV7-9; abundance: -; CDR3aa: CASSLGGQAAEAFF; CDR3nt: TGTGCCAGCAGCTTAGGGGGACAGGCCGCTGAAGCTTTCTTT